The rows below give T cell receptor beta chains drawn from one sample of a study of immune heterogeneity within non-small cell lung tumors. Each CDR3 protein is one row after TCRdb ran MiXCR on the multiplex PCR reads. The top ten hold about 39% of the sample, which has over a thousand distinct CDR3 sequences, more than 25% seen once. Sequenced sample: lung tumor tissue. The receptors here all came from a man in his sixties with non-small cell lung cancer. Each CDR3 is given with its conserved first and last residue. Where a row states a size, it is once, few, many or the class of an expanded clone; other rows omit it.

V gene: TRBV6-2/TRBV6-3; J gene: TRBJ1-2; clone size: -; CDR3 protein: CASSVNYYGYTF
V gene: TRBV24-1; J gene: TRBJ2-1; clone size: medium-sized; CDR3 protein: CATSREGFYNEQFF
V gene: TRBV29-1; J gene: TRBJ2-2; clone size: medium-sized; CDR3 protein: CSVAGGRGWTGELFF
V gene: TRBV12-3/TRBV12-4; J gene: TRBJ1-1; clone size: medium-sized; CDR3 protein: CASSSPFNTEAFF
V gene: TRBV7-2; J gene: TRBJ2-7; clone size: -; CDR3 protein: CASSQKRGSYEQYF
V gene: TRBV5-1; J gene: TRBJ2-5; clone size: -; CDR3 protein: CASSRTSGGLKETQYF
V gene: TRBV9; J gene: TRBJ1-6; clone size: -; CDR3 protein: CASSASQSTESPLHF
V gene: TRBV6-2/TRBV6-3; J gene: TRBJ2-3; clone size: -; CDR3 protein: CASSYGSQPSDTQYF
V gene: TRBV7-6; J gene: TRBJ2-7; clone size: few; CDR3 protein: CASSDDIYEQYF
V gene: TRBV28; J gene: TRBJ2-7; clone size: large; CDR3 protein: CASSLLNPGLADLSYEQYF
V gene: TRBV2; J gene: TRBJ2-5; clone size: large; CDR3 protein: CASSGTGSGETQYF
V gene: TRBV3-1; J gene: TRBJ2-2; clone size: few; CDR3 protein: CASSHHTSGELFF
V gene: TRBV11-2; J gene: TRBJ2-4; clone size: -; CDR3 protein: CASSFTGAKNIQYF
V gene: TRBV4-1; J gene: TRBJ2-1; clone size: few; CDR3 protein: CASTSSGKTYNEQFF
V gene: TRBV4-1; J gene: TRBJ2-1; clone size: few; CDR3 protein: CASSQESLDPTYEQFF
V gene: TRBV3-1; J gene: TRBJ2-2; clone size: -; CDR3 protein: CASSHRTSGELFF
V gene: TRBV7-9; J gene: TRBJ2-1; clone size: -; CDR3 protein: CASSLGEAYYNEQFF
V gene: TRBV20-1; J gene: TRBJ2-3; clone size: -; CDR3 protein: CSAPLRTSTDTQYF
V gene: TRBV20-1; J gene: TRBJ2-5; clone size: -; CDR3 protein: CSQVGLAGDETQYF
V gene: TRBV19; J gene: TRBJ1-5; clone size: large; CDR3 protein: CASTGTGVGQPQHF
V gene: TRBV12-3/TRBV12-4; J gene: TRBJ2-5; clone size: -; CDR3 protein: CASSKLGETQYF
V gene: TRBV6-2/TRBV6-3; J gene: TRBJ2-3; clone size: large; CDR3 protein: CASRRQGTDTQYF
V gene: TRBV5-4; J gene: -; clone size: -; CDR3 protein: CASSSPGGLKTQYF
V gene: TRBV27; J gene: TRBJ1-6; clone size: -; CDR3 protein: CASSSLGQYLNSPLHF
V gene: TRBV28; J gene: TRBJ1-2; clone size: few; CDR3 protein: CASSNTEYYGYTF
V gene: TRBV2; J gene: TRBJ2-3; clone size: few; CDR3 protein: CASSRDGTTQYF
V gene: TRBV10-2; J gene: TRBJ1-3; clone size: -; CDR3 protein: CASSSGPLSGNTIYF
V gene: TRBV3-1; J gene: TRBJ2-7; clone size: medium-sized; CDR3 protein: CASSQGLAGVYEQYF
V gene: TRBV6-2/TRBV6-3; J gene: TRBJ2-2; clone size: medium-sized; CDR3 protein: CASSYSAGELFF
V gene: TRBV19; J gene: TRBJ2-1; clone size: large; CDR3 protein: CASTLDRAGTSSYNEQFF